A single sample gave rise to the 8 T cell receptor beta chains below, sequenced in a study of response to subunit inactivated influenza vaccine. TCRdb reprocessed the RT-PCR reads via MiXCR and lists one record per CDR3 protein. The sample has 710,000 or so distinct CDR3 sequences, 15% to 17% seen once; the top ten hold 9.5% to 13%. This specimen was PBMCs from blood, taken approximately 12 days after vaccination. The receptors stem from a man aged 50 to 59 who received an inactivated influenza vaccine.

In this sample, this clonotype turned up a few times. CDR3 protein: CSASYRGSSNQPQHF. CDR3 in DNA: TGCAGTGCCAGTTACAGGGGGAGCAGCAATCAGCCCCAGCATTTT. The chain is built from TRBV20-1 and TRBJ1-5, with 8 bases matching TRBD1. Unmatched junction bases numbered 8, after V lost 6 bases and J lost 1 base. This CDR3 contains 15 residues. Germline V gives CDR1 DFQATT, CDR2 SNEGSKA (reference sequence).

This clonotype appeared a few times. The chain has TRBV30 and TRBJ2-7; 8 bases are a match to TRBD1. After removal of 0 bases from V and 7 bases from J, the junction contained 11 bases not matched to a gene. Germline V CDR1 and CDR2: GTSNPN, SVGIG (reference sequence). The CDR3 covers 15 residues. In DNA form, the CDR3 reads TGTGCCTGGAGTGTATCGAGGACAGGGCGGGGTGAGCAGTACTTC. Translating gives CAWSVSRTGRGEQYF.

This clonotype was seen more than once but under ten times. The chain has TRBV15 and TRBJ2-1; D gene ambiguous. Germline CDR1 and CDR2: LNHNV and YYDKDF (reference sequence). With 0 bases removed from V and 9 bases from J, the gap between germline ends came to 6 bases. The CDR3 loop spans 12 amino acids. CDR3 region: CATSRDRGEQFF. For the CDR3, the DNA is TGTGCCACCAGCAGAGATCGAGGTGAGCAGTTCTTC.

Here the CDR3 reads CASSRTPGDKQYF. The CDR3 region has the DNA TGTGCCAGTAGTAGAACACCAGGGGATAAGCAGTACTTC. The genes are TRBV19 and TRBJ2-7; TRBD1 might be the D (6 bases). The CDR3 consists of 13 residues. Germline values: CDR1 LNHDA, CDR2 SQIVND (reference sequence). V lost 4 bases and J 8 bases, leaving 15 bases between the germline ends.

V is TRBV20-1 and J is TRBJ1-1; D is perhaps TRBD1 (6 bases). CDR1 DFQATT and CDR2 SNEGSKA come from the germline V gene (reference sequence). This CDR3 has 12 amino acids. Trimming removed 5 bases at V and 1 base at J, with 8 bases between. The CDR3 loop reads CSAGQPNTEAFF. Here the CDR3 DNA reads TGCAGTGCTGGACAGCCGAACACTGAAGCTTTCTTT.

The sample holds a few counts of this clonotype. The chain links TRBV5-1 to TRBJ2-7, with 8 bases that match TRBD1. Trimming took 4 bases from V and 7 from J; bases not matched to a gene: 7. CDR1 is SGHRS, CDR2 YFSETQ, per germline. The CDR3 is made up of 13 amino acids. DNA for the CDR3: TGCGCCAGCAGCATGGGACAGGCCAGAGAGCAGTACTTC. Its protein product is CASSMGQAREQYF.

This clonotype occurred a few times. The CDR3 DNA follows: TGTGCCAGCAGTCCCCTCCAGGGGAGGGAGACCCAGTACTTC. This encodes CASSPLQGRETQYF. This chain links TRBV28 with TRBJ2-5; D tentatively fits TRBD1 or TRBD2 (6 bases each). The CDR3 length is 14 residues. Germline assignment: CDR1 MDHEN and CDR2 SYDVKM. Trimming pared 5 bases from V and 5 bases from J, leaving 15 bases between.

This chain connects TRBV28 to TRBJ2-2; possibly TRBD1 or TRBD2 for D (5 bases each). The CDR3 has 15 amino acids. Deletions cut 3 bases from V and 4 bases from J, with 12 bases between. Germline-derived CDR1 and CDR2 are MDHEN and SYDVKM. The CDR3 nucleotides are TGTGCCAGCAGTTTCCCCTCGGGACCCACCGGGGAGCTGTTTTTT. Residues: CASSFPSGPTGELFF. The full variable domain, in which reference TRBV28 and TRBJ2-2 provide the parts outside the CDR3, is DVKVTQSSRYLVKRTGEKVFLECVQDMDHENMFWYRQDPGLGLRLIYFSYDVKMKEKGDIPEGYSVSREKKERFSLILESASTNQTSMYLCASSFPSGPTGELFFGEGSRLTVL.